This T cell receptor beta chain was sequenced during a study of T cell responses to AZD1222 COVID-19 vaccine. The study, taken as a whole, reports: Clonal diversity may have been underestimated in mostly white British donors. The peak T cell response came first, and repertoires were sampled only after it. Recipients of AZD1222 seropositive at baseline numbered only five or six. Spike was spanned by vaccine-associated CD4 TCRs, with dominance at 160-218 and 743-854.

As regards this clone: Antigen specificity is unknown.

Only in-frame clones appear in the TCRdb table, and some are missing; sequencing was by immunoSEQ multiplex PCR. Of around 210,000 clones in the sample, about 94% were seen once. The germline V and J ends were trimmed by 5 bases and 3 bases, with 7 bases remaining between them. The germline V gene has CDR1 WNHNN and CDR2 SYGVQD (reference sequence). This CDR3 has 12 residues. J is TRBJ1-1 and V is TRBV10-1, with a weak D call TRBD1 (5 bases). This TCR derives from an adult who received the MenACWY meningococcal vaccine as a control. The source was peripheral blood, collected 28 days after the second dose of the MenACWY control vaccine. The CDR3 protein is CASSPGDTEAFF. As DNA, the CDR3 is TGCGCCAGCAGTCCGGGGGACACTGAAGCTTTCTTT.